This T cell receptor (beta chain) was documented in a study of T-cell memory formation after mild COVID-19. As for the study in general: TCR clusters were mostly confined to one donor each.

The TCR alpha and TCR beta cDNA libraries, bearing sample barcodes and UMIs, were generated by 5'RACE using constant-segment primers. TCRdb independently ran MiXCR on the 5' RACE reads; one entry per CDR3 protein. The top ten hold 30% to 35% of the sample, which has around 80,000 distinct CDR3 sequences, more than 11% seen once. Points from the study as a whole: What remained unconfirmed was the SARS-CoV-2 specificity of second-wave clones peaking on day 37. The main location of contracting CD4+ clones was CM and EM, and that of contracting CD8+ clones was EMRA.

Trimming removed 5 bases from V and 0 bases from J, with 10 bases in between. Germline V CDR1 and CDR2: SEHNR, FQNEAQ (reference sequence). There are 14 residues in the CDR3. The sample holds many counts of this clonotype. Its antigen is unidentified. The source material was PBMCs or a T cell subset sorted from them (not recorded which). The chain couples TRBV7-9 to TRBJ1-1; D unresolved. This sequence was found in an adult woman who had mild COVID-19 (a few samples of this study predate the infection). Cell type and time point are not known. CDR3 coding DNA: TGTGCCAGCAGCCCCAGCCCCATGAACACTGAAGCTTTCTTT. This codes for CASSPSPMNTEAFF.